Below, 22 T cell receptor beta chains from the same sample are listed, as sequenced in a study of T cells in Graves' hyperthyroidism and ophthalmopathy. TCR beta CDR3 regions were amplified from RNA. Carried out on the TCR CDR3, a first-round RT-PCR used the HTBI primer set. A single record per CDR3 protein comes from TCRdb applying MiXCR to the multiplex PCR reads. The sample has 600,000 to 800,000 distinct CDR3 sequences, about a third seen once. The sequenced material came from blood. Receptor source: a woman aged 35 to 49 with Graves' hyperthyroidism.

As to this clonotype: A much more abundant neighbour one base away suggests this may be a read error. The CDR3 sequence: CASSAPSDGHTF. In nucleotides, the CDR3 is TGTGCCAGCAGTGCTCCTTCGGACGGCCACACCTTC. This chain joins TRBV6-1 and TRBJ1-2, with D uncertain. The CDR3 spans 12 residues. Trimming stripped 4 bases from V and 12 bases from J, with 15 bases between. Germline assignment: CDR1 MNHNS and CDR2 SASEGT.

The gene calls are TRBV7-2 and TRBJ1-6; D might be TRBD1 (6 bases). CDR1 is SGHTA, CDR2 FQGNSA, per germline. The CDR3 sequence is 14 residues long. Between the trimmed V and J ends, which lost 2 bases and 6 bases, there was a span of 8 bases. CDR3 residues: CASSLSGANSPLHF. The DNA of the CDR3 is TGTGCCAGCAGCTTATCAGGGGCTAATTCACCCCTCCACTTT. The whole variable domain, filled in from reference TRBV7-2 and TRBJ1-6, reads GAGVSQSPSNKVTEKGKDVELRCDPISGHTALYWYRQSLGQGLEFLIYFQGNSAPDKSGLPSDRFSAERTGGSVSTLTIQRTQQEDSAVYLCASSLSGANSPLHFGNGTRLTVT.

The chain has TRBV12-3 or TRBV12-4 and TRBJ1-4; TRBD1 might be the D (5 bases). Trimming left V 3 bases short and J 3 bases short, with 14 bases between. There are 16 residues in the CDR3. CDR3: CASSLGGLGANEKLFF. CDR3 in DNA: TGTGCCAGCAGTTTGGGGGGTCTCGGAGCTAATGAAAAACTGTTTTTT.

Of note for this clonotype: One end of the junction does not line up with germline, which may come from a read error. The rearrangement joins TRBV5-4 to TRBJ1-2; 7 bases map to TRBD1. The germline V gene has CDR1 SGHNT and CDR2 YYREEE (reference sequence). The CDR3 consists of 14 residues. CDR3 bases: TGTGCCAGCAGCTCTCGGGGAGGGGGCGGTGGCTACGCCTTC. It specifies CASSSRGGGGGYAF.

The chain joins TRBV19 to TRBJ1-1, with 8 positions matching TRBD1. Germline CDR1 reads LNHDA; CDR2 reads SQIVND (reference sequence). The CDR3 sequence is 15 residues long. Trimming cost V 9 bases and J 4 bases; bases outside gene matches: 13. CDR3 sequence (DNA): TGTGCCAGCAGTCCAGGACAGGGAGGTCGCACTGAAGCTTTCTTT. It yields the protein CASSPGQGGRTEAFF.

The sample holds many counts of this clonotype. V and J are TRBV15 and TRBJ1-1; no clear D. The CDR3 runs to 17 residues. The V end was cut by 6 bases, the J end by 1 base, with 21 bases between. Per germline, CDR1 LNHNV and CDR2 YYDKDF (reference sequence). CDR3 sequence: CATSNDPRRMGNTEAFF. The CDR3 DNA reads TGTGCCACCAGTAATGACCCCCGTCGGATGGGGAACACTGAAGCTTTCTTT.

At least ten counts were recorded for this clonotype. The V call is TRBV6-5, the J call TRBJ2-7; no definite D call. CDR3 length: 15 residues. Looked up from germline, CDR1 is MNHEY and CDR2 is SVGAGI. With 0 bases removed from V and 3 bases from J, the gap between germline ends came to 12 bases. DNA for the CDR3: TGTGCCAGCAGTTACTCGAATGGCATCGGCTACGAGCAGTACTTC. It specifies CASSYSNGIGYEQYF.

This clonotype was detected many times. The rearrangement joins TRBV7-2 to TRBJ2-7; D might be TRBD1 or TRBD2, each matching 5 bases. V dropped 1 base and J dropped 2 bases, with 9 bases sitting between them. The CDR3 contains 14 residues. Per germline, CDR1 SGHTA and CDR2 FQGNSA. The CDR3 sequence is CASSLGGVTYEQYF. CDR3 sequence (DNA): TGTGCCAGCAGCTTAGGAGGGGTAACCTACGAGCAGTACTTC.

The genes are TRBV12-3 or TRBV12-4 and TRBJ1-3; D is unresolved. Trimming took 3 bases from V and 7 from J, leaving 22 bases between them. CDR3 length equals 17 residues. As DNA, the CDR3 is TGTGCCAGCAGTTTGGAAGTATTGGGTCACAAGACTAACACCATATATTTT. Translated: CASSLEVLGHKTNTIYF.

This rearrangement joins TRBV10-3 to TRBJ2-2, with 7 bases identical to TRBD2. CDR3 length: 15 residues. With V trimmed by 10 bases and J by 3 bases, 11 bases remained unmatched. Germline CDR1 reads ENHRY; CDR2 reads SYGVKD. The CDR3 reads CASGEQREYTGELFF. Here the CDR3 DNA reads TGTGCCAGCGGGGAACAGCGGGAATACACCGGGGAGCTGTTTTTT.

The table lists this clonotype with a few counts. The chain combines TRBV6-5 with TRBJ2-7, with D tentatively TRBD1 (7 bases). This CDR3 has 17 amino acids. V shed 0 bases and J shed 3 bases, with 18 bases lying between them. CDR1 is MNHEY and CDR2 is SVGAGI in the germline V gene. In DNA form, the CDR3 reads TGTGCCAGCAGTTACTCGACTTCGGAGGGGGCCATCTACGAGCAGTACTTC. This encodes CASSYSTSEGAIYEQYF.

The genes are TRBV4-3 and TRBJ1-3; D might be TRBD1 (6 bases). V was shortened by 0 bases and J by 0 bases, with 12 bases between the two germline ends. This CDR3 contains 17 residues. Germline CDR1 reads LGHNA; CDR2 reads YSLEER. CDR3 nucleotide sequence: TGCGCCAGCAGCCAAGATCTTCAGGGGATCTCTGGAAACACCATATATTTT. Residues: CASSQDLQGISGNTIYF.

In this sample, this clonotype turned up a few times. CDR3 sequence reads: CASSQEVRPPQHF. CDR3 nucleotides: TGCGCCAGCAGCCAAGAAGTAAGGCCGCCCCAGCATTTT. The chain carries TRBV4-1 and TRBJ1-5; D is undetermined. Germline V gene lookup returns CDR1 MGHRA and CDR2 YSYEKL. The germline V and J ends were trimmed by 0 bases and 9 bases, with 9 bases remaining between them. This CDR3 has 13 amino acids.

The genes are TRBV2 and TRBJ1-4; no definite D call. Trimming took 4 bases from V and 8 from J, leaving 11 bases between them. Germline V gene data show CDR1 as SNHLY and CDR2 as FYNNEI. This CDR3 has 13 amino acids. CDR3 coding DNA: TGTGCCAGCAGTGCTTCACTAGACGAAAAACTGTTTTTT. Protein: CASSASLDEKLFF.

To note about this clonotype: At one boundary the junction diverges from the germline segment, which might be a read error. The J gene is TRBJ1-5, the V gene TRBV2; TRBD1 agrees at 8 bases. The CDR3 is made up of 15 amino acids. Germline V gene sequence: CDR1 SNHLY, CDR2 FYNNEI. The chain's CDR3 is CVSSQGTGANQPQHF. CDR3 sequence (DNA): TGTGTCAGCAGTCAAGGGACAGGAGCAAATCAGCCCCAGCATTTT.

V usage is TRBV20-1 and J usage is TRBJ2-7; D is possibly TRBD1 or TRBD2 (5 bases each). V was clipped by 3 bases and J by 9 bases, with 12 bases between them. The CDR3 spans 11 residues. CDR1 DFQATT and CDR2 SNEGSKA come from the germline V gene (reference sequence). CDR3 residues: CSASSWDGQYF. The CDR3 DNA sequence: TGCAGTGCTAGTTCATGGGACGGGCAGTACTTC.

This clonotype has a count of ten or more. The V call is TRBV7-2, the J call TRBJ2-7; the D call may be TRBD1 or TRBD2 (5 bases each). Germline V gives CDR1 SGHTA, CDR2 FQGNSA. This CDR3 region has 14 residues. Between the trimmed V and J ends, which lost 4 bases and 6 bases, there was a span of 16 bases. For the CDR3, the DNA is TGTGCCAGCAGCTCCCCGGGGCCAGGTGTCGAGCAGTACTTC. This gives the protein CASSSPGPGVEQYF.

Worth noting for this clonotype: A much larger clonotype is one base distant, so this may be a read error. It is likely a read error, because the conserved phenylalanine at the end of the CDR3 is missing. The gene calls are TRBV11-2 and TRBJ1-5; D gene uncertain. Germline loops: CDR1 SGHAT, CDR2 FQNNGV. The CDR3 extends over 12 amino acids. V lost 3 bases to trimming and J lost 4 bases, with 4 bases between them. The CDR3 spells CASSFKNQPQHL. CDR3 DNA sequence: TGTGCCAGCAGCTTCAAGAATCAGCCCCAGCATCTT.

The chain combines TRBV20-1 with TRBJ2-7; TRBD2 agrees at 12 bases. This CDR3 comprises 14 residues. The junction had 7 bases not matched to a gene; V was cut back by 3 bases and J by 7 bases. Germline V gene lookup returns CDR1 DFQATT and CDR2 SNEGSKA (reference sequence). CDR3 protein: CSASSSGGGHEQYF. The CDR3 region has the DNA TGCAGTGCTAGCTCTAGCGGGGGGGGGCATGAGCAGTACTTC.

The chain links TRBV7-2 to TRBJ1-1; a possible D gene is TRBD1 (5 bases). The V end was cut by 5 bases, the J end by 2 bases, with 15 bases between. The CDR3 length is 15 residues. Germline CDR1 SGHTA, CDR2 FQGNSA. CDR3 in amino acids: CASSPPGLQNTEAFF. In DNA form, the CDR3 reads TGTGCCAGCAGCCCCCCGGGGCTCCAAAACACTGAAGCTTTCTTT.

The V and J genes are TRBV12-3 or TRBV12-4 and TRBJ1-6; 7 bases are shared with TRBD1. V shed 3 bases and J 7 bases; nucleotides not matched to a gene: 9. This CDR3 is built from 16 residues. As DNA, the CDR3 is TGTGCCAGCAGTTTTGGACAGGTTGGGCGAAATTCACCCCTCCACTTT. Amino acid sequence: CASSFGQVGRNSPLHF.

This clonotype was picked up many times. The chain combines TRBV19 with TRBJ1-1; perhaps TRBD1 as D (6 bases). The CDR3 length is 15 residues. Trimming left V 5 bases short and J 0 bases short, with 13 bases between. CDR1 and CDR2 from the germline V gene are LNHDA and SQIVND (reference sequence). The CDR3 bases are TGTGCCAGTAGTGACAGGAGCTACATGAACACTGAAGCTTTCTTT. Translated, it gives CASSDRSYMNTEAFF.